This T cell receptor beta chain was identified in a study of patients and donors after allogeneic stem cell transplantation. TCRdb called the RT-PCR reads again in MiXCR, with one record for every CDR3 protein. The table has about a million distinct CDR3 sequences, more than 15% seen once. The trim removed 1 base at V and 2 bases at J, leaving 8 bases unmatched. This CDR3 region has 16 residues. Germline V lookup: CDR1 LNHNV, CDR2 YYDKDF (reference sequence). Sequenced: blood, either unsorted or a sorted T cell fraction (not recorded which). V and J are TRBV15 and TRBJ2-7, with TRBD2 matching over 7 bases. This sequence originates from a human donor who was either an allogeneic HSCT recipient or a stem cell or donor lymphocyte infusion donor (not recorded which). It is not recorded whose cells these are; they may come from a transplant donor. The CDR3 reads CATSRVGGSNPYEQYF. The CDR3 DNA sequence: TGTGCCACCAGCAGAGTCGGCGGGAGCAACCCCTACGAGCAGTACTTC.